This passage covers 32 T cell receptor beta chains from one sample sequenced in a study of beta chain features in type 1 diabetes. Sequencing targeted expressed TCRB transcripts, as all isolated RNA had been reverse transcribed. Assay used: immunoSEQ multiplex PCR; TCRdb lists only in-frame clones, some missing. The sample holds hundreds of thousands of clones, roughly a sixth seen once. The specimen was naive CD4+ T cells from blood. Receptors were obtained from a woman younger than 35 in good health.

This clone has only a few counts. The chain employs TRBV29-1 and TRBJ2-1; either TRBD1 or TRBD2 may fit D (5 bases each). V dropped 6 bases and J dropped 4 bases, with 16 bases sitting between them. CDR1 is SQVTM and CDR2 is ANQGSEA in the germline V gene. The CDR3 has 14 amino acids. The CDR3 DNA reads TGCAGCGTCAGAAGGGGAGCCGGTTACAATGAGCAGTTCTTC. This translates into CSVRRGAGYNEQFF.

This clone was seen only a few times. The chain joins TRBV29-1 to TRBJ1-2; 7 bases line up with TRBD1. This CDR3 contains 12 residues. The germline V gene encodes CDR1 SQVTM and CDR2 ANQGSEA. V lost 5 bases and J lost 6; bases outside the gene matches: 6. CDR3 DNA sequence: TGCAGCGTTTGGGACAGAGGGGATGGCTACACCTTC. It yields the protein CSVWDRGDGYTF.

J is TRBJ1-3 and V is TRBV28; TRBD1 might be the D (5 bases). V dropped 6 bases and J dropped 2 bases, with 8 bases sitting between them. CDR3 length: 13 amino acids. CDR1 is MDHEN and CDR2 is SYDVKM in the germline V gene. CDR3 coding DNA: TGTGCCAGCAGCACGACAGCTGGAAACACCATATATTTT. Its protein product is CASSTTAGNTIYF.

This rearrangement joins TRBV29-1 to TRBJ2-1; D not resolved. V was cut by 4 bases and J by 0 bases, with 10 bases left in between. The CDR3 spans 14 residues. Germline lookup yields CDR1 SQVTM and CDR2 ANQGSEA. The CDR3 nucleotides read TGCAGCGTTGGTGGCGCGAGCTCCTACAATGAGCAGTTCTTC. Its protein product is CSVGGASSYNEQFF.

The CDR3: CASSHPGGDSEQYF. The CDR3 DNA sequence: TGTGCCAGCAGCCACCCGGGGGGGGACTCCGAGCAGTACTTC. The chain carries TRBV7-9 and TRBJ2-7; 8 positions agree with TRBD2. Germline V CDR1 and CDR2: SEHNR, FQNEAQ (reference sequence). V lost 5 bases, J lost 6 bases, and 9 bases stayed unmatched. This CDR3 has 14 residues.

This clone came up a few times. The V and J genes are TRBV7-3 and TRBJ2-1, with 11 bases aligning to TRBD2. The CDR3 extends over 17 amino acids. Per the germline V gene, CDR1 is SGHTA and CDR2 is FQGTGA. The J segment lost 2 bases and the V segment lost 4 bases, leaving 7 bases of the junction unmatched. This CDR3 is CASSSSGTSGPYNEQFF. CDR3 bases: TGTGCCAGCAGCTCATCCGGGACTAGCGGCCCCTACAATGAGCAGTTCTTC.

The genes are TRBV7-3 and TRBJ1-3; a possible D gene is TRBD1 (5 bases). The V gene lost 4 bases and the J gene lost 4 bases, with 11 bases spanning the gap. CDR1 is SGHTA, CDR2 FQGTGA, per germline. The CDR3 consists of 14 residues. The CDR3, as DNA: TGTGCCAGCAGCTCCGGACATTCCGGAAACACCATATATTTT. Encoded protein: CASSSGHSGNTIYF.

This clone was counted between two and nine times. The rearrangement uses TRBV19 and TRBJ2-1; possible D gene TRBD2, 5 bases. Germline-derived CDR1 and CDR2 are LNHDA and SQIVND (reference sequence). V dropped 7 bases and J dropped 5 bases, with 24 bases sitting between them. The CDR3 length is 17 residues. As DNA, the CDR3 is TGTGCCAGTACCAAATCTAGAGGGATAAGCTGGGACAATGAGCAGTTCTTC. Translation: CASTKSRGISWDNEQFF. Looking up the rest from reference TRBV19 and TRBJ2-1 gives the full variable domain: DGGITQSPKYLFRKEGQNVTLSCEQNLNHDAMYWYRQDPGQGLRLIYYSQIVNDFQKGDIAEGYSVSREKKESFPLTVTSAQKNPTAFYLCASTKSRGISWDNEQFFGPGTRLTVL.

This clone occurred a few times. The CDR3 reads CASSLGLRYSGANVLTF. CDR3 DNA: TGTGCCAGCAGTTTAGGTTTACGTTACTCTGGGGCCAACGTCCTGACTTTC. V is TRBV27 and J is TRBJ2-6; D unclear. Trimming took 2 bases from V and 0 from J, leaving 11 bases between them. This CDR3 is built from 17 residues. Germline assignment: CDR1 MNHEY and CDR2 SMNVEV (reference sequence).

This clone was counted a few times. The V call is TRBV28, the J call TRBJ1-2; D not resolved. Trimming left V 2 bases short and J 5 bases short, with 9 bases between. This CDR3 spans 13 amino acids. CDR1 and CDR2 from the germline V gene are MDHEN and SYDVKM. CDR3 DNA sequence: TGTGCCAGCAGTTTACGGACGTCTTATGGCTACACCTTC. Protein product: CASSLRTSYGYTF.

This clone has a handful of counts. The genes are TRBV5-6 and TRBJ2-1; D is perhaps TRBD2 (6 bases). V was pared by 7 bases and J by 6 bases, with 20 bases between. CDR1 and CDR2 (germline): SGHDT, YYEEEE. The length of the CDR3 is 15 residues. Written as DNA, the CDR3 is TGTGCCAGCCACTTTAGAGGATCGCGGGGCAATGAGCAGTTCTTC. This sequence encodes CASHFRGSRGNEQFF.

The chain employs TRBV7-2 and TRBJ2-1; 11 nucleotides match TRBD2. This CDR3 has 17 amino acids. V trimming: 6 bases; J trimming: 9 bases; junction bases outside the gene matches: 16. Germline V CDR1 and CDR2: SGHTA, FQGNSA. The CDR3 protein is CASRVTFSGRAPGEQFF. CDR3 bases: TGTGCCAGCAGGGTTACGTTTAGCGGGAGGGCCCCTGGTGAGCAGTTCTTC.

This CDR3 is CASSLQGTNYNEQFF. In DNA, the CDR3 is TGTGCCAGCAGCTTACAGGGAACAAACTACAATGAGCAGTTCTTC. The J gene is TRBJ2-1, the V gene TRBV7-3, with D perhaps matching TRBD1 (5 bases). This CDR3 spans 15 amino acids. CDR1 is SGHTA, CDR2 FQGTGA, per germline. The V end lost 2 bases, the J end lost 3 bases, and 11 bases lay between the germline ends.

The V and J genes are TRBV10-3 and TRBJ2-5; possible D gene TRBD2, 6 bases. The CDR3 has 14 residues. Germline-derived CDR1 and CDR2 are ENHRY and SYGVKD. Trimming took off 4 bases at V and 5 bases at J, with 14 bases between the two ends. The chain's CDR3 is CAISGSRDSETQYF. The CDR3 DNA is TGTGCCATCAGTGGATCCCGGGACTCGGAGACCCAGTACTTC.

The gene calls are TRBV15 and TRBJ2-3; no definite D call. Germline loops: CDR1 LNHNV, CDR2 YYDKDF (reference sequence). This CDR3 is 15 amino acids long. V was clipped by 0 bases and J by 5 bases, with 12 bases between them. CDR3 region: CATSRDGLVIDTQYF. The DNA for the CDR3 is TGTGCCACCAGCAGAGATGGTTTAGTGATAGATACGCAGTATTTT. Full variable domain (missing parts from reference TRBV15 and TRBJ2-3): DAMVIQNPRYQVTQFGKPVTLSCSQTLNHNVMYWYQQKSSQAPKLLFHYYDKDFNNEADTPDNFQSRRPNTSFCFLDIRSPGLGDTAMYLCATSRDGLVIDTQYFGPGTRLTVL.

This clone was seen a handful of times. The chain carries TRBV19 and TRBJ1-3, with no clear D. V lost 1 base to trimming and J lost 0 bases, with 7 bases between them. The germline V gene has CDR1 LNHDA and CDR2 SQIVND (reference sequence). CDR3 length equals 15 residues. The CDR3 here is CASSIGRSSGNTIYF. The CDR3 region has the DNA TGTGCCAGTAGTATAGGCCGGAGCTCTGGAAACACCATATATTTT.

The chain recombines TRBV6-5 with TRBJ2-6; D is unresolved. The V and J ends lost 6 bases and 0 bases respectively, with 3 bases between them. CDR1 and CDR2 from the germline V gene are MNHEY and SVGAGI. CDR3 length equals 13 residues. CDR3 nucleotides: TGTGCCAGCAGGGACTCTGGGGCCAACGTCCTGACTTTC. The encoded protein is CASRDSGANVLTF.

This sequence joins TRBV25-1 and TRBJ2-3, with 12 bases fitting TRBD1. CDR1 MGHDK and CDR2 SYGVNS come from the germline V gene. With 1 base clipped from V and 6 bases from J, the junction kept 11 bases outside the gene matches. The CDR3 loop spans 18 amino acids. DNA of the CDR3: TGTGCCAGCAGTGAATGGGTAGCTTCGGGACAGGGGGCCGATACGCAGTATTTT. It is translated as CASSEWVASGQGADTQYF. Full variable domain (outside the CDR3, taken from reference TRBV25-1 and TRBJ2-3): EADIYQTPRYLVIGTGKKITLECSQTMGHDKMYWYQQDPGMELHLIHYSYGVNSTEKGDLSSESTVSRIRTEHFPLTLESARPSHTSQYLCASSEWVASGQGADTQYFGPGTRLTVL.

This chain uses TRBV7-2 with TRBJ2-1; D gene uncertain. CDR3 size: 13 residues. Germline loops: CDR1 SGHTA, CDR2 FQGNSA. V was shortened by 2 bases and J by 9 bases, with 11 bases between the two germline ends. CDR3 DNA: TGTGCCAGCAGCTTACCTTACTCGGCTGAGCAGTTCTTC. This codes for CASSLPYSAEQFF. Full variable domain (missing parts from reference TRBV7-2 and TRBJ2-1): GAGVSQSPSNKVTEKGKDVELRCDPISGHTALYWYRQSLGQGLEFLIYFQGNSAPDKSGLPSDRFSAERTGGSVSTLTIQRTQQEDSAVYLCASSLPYSAEQFFGPGTRLTVL.

This chain links TRBV15 with TRBJ2-1, with 10 bases identical to TRBD2. The CDR3 has 14 amino acids. CDR1 is LNHNV, CDR2 YYDKDF, per germline (reference sequence). Unmatched junction bases numbered 2, after V lost 4 bases and J lost 5 bases. CDR3 region: CATSMGLANNEQFF. The CDR3 region has the DNA TGTGCCACCAGCATGGGACTAGCGAACAATGAGCAGTTCTTC.

The rearrangement links TRBV19 to TRBJ2-4; D may be TRBD2 (5 bases). Trimming pared 4 bases from V and 0 bases from J, leaving 10 bases between. This CDR3 region has 15 residues. Germline CDR1 LNHDA, CDR2 SQIVND (reference sequence). The chain's CDR3 is CASSNPGLAKNIQYF. CDR3 coding DNA: TGTGCCAGTAGTAATCCCGGACTAGCCAAAAACATTCAGTACTTC.

This chain links TRBV29-1 with TRBJ2-7; 11 positions match TRBD1. Germline CDR1 SQVTM, CDR2 ANQGSEA. The junction had 8 bases not matched to a gene; V was cut back by 5 bases and J by 2 bases. This CDR3 has 15 residues. The CDR3 DNA reads as TGCAGCGTTAAAGCCGGGACAGGGGGTACCTACGAGCAGTACTTC. Protein: CSVKAGTGGTYEQYF.

Written as DNA, the CDR3 is TGTGCCAGCGCCCGGGACTACCAAGAGACCCAGTACTTC. This gives the protein CASARDYQETQYF. V gene TRBV6-5 combines with J gene TRBJ2-5; D might be TRBD2 (6 bases). Germline-derived CDR1 and CDR2 are MNHEY and SVGAGI. This CDR3 comprises 13 residues. Trimming left V 8 bases short and J 0 bases short, with 10 bases between.

This clone was found a few times. The chain carries TRBV12-5 and TRBJ2-2; 7 bases line up with TRBD2. With 0 bases clipped from V and 1 base from J, the junction kept 8 bases outside the gene matches. The germline CDR1 and CDR2 sequences are LGHNT and FRNRAP. The CDR3 loop spans 18 amino acids. As DNA, the CDR3 is TGTGCTAGTGGTTTGGTACGGGCTAGCGGATTGAACACCGGGGAGCTGTTTTTT. The encoded protein is CASGLVRASGLNTGELFF. Complete variable domain (other parts from reference TRBV12-5 and TRBJ2-2): DARVTQTPRHKVTEMGQEVTMRCQPILGHNTVFWYRQTMMQGLELLAYFRNRAPLDDSGMPKDRFSAEMPDATLATLKIQPSEPRDSAVYFCASGLVRASGLNTGELFFGEGSRLTVL.

This clone was observed a few times. The V call is TRBV19, the J call TRBJ1-1, with a possible D match to TRBD1 (5 bases). Germline V gives CDR1 LNHDA, CDR2 SQIVND (reference sequence). CDR3 length: 14 residues. The ends were cut back, 3 bases at V and 1 base at J, with 9 bases in the middle. Written as DNA, the CDR3 is TGTGCCAGTAGTATCGGGACGAGGAACACTGAAGCTTTCTTT. Encoded protein: CASSIGTRNTEAFF.

This clone was detected only a few times. The chain uses TRBV7-2 and TRBJ2-7, with D uncertain. Deletions cut 5 bases from V and 3 bases from J, with 23 bases between. The length of the CDR3 is 17 residues. Germline-derived CDR1 and CDR2 are SGHTA and FQGNSA. CDR3 region: CASSPNFVRVQFYEQYF. The CDR3, as DNA: TGTGCCAGCAGCCCGAACTTCGTTCGGGTCCAATTCTACGAGCAGTACTTC.

The rearrangement uses TRBV5-4 and TRBJ1-3; perhaps TRBD1 as D (5 bases). Germline-derived CDR1 and CDR2 are SGHNT and YYREEE (reference sequence). Trimming removed 4 bases at V and 0 bases at J, with 11 bases between. The CDR3 runs 15 residues. The CDR3 coding sequence is TGTGCCAGCAGCACGGGACCGAACTCTGGAAACACCATATATTTT. Translating gives CASSTGPNSGNTIYF.

Only a few counts were recorded for this clone. The chain has TRBV27 and TRBJ2-1; D may be TRBD2 (6 bases). Trimming took off 5 bases at V and 2 bases at J, with 13 bases between the two ends. In germline, CDR1 is MNHEY, CDR2 SMNVEV (reference sequence). The CDR3 covers 15 residues. The CDR3 loop is CASSVGLNPYNEQFF. The CDR3 DNA sequence: TGTGCCAGCAGTGTGGGACTGAATCCCTACAATGAGCAGTTCTTC.

J is TRBJ2-5 and V is TRBV9; D may correspond to TRBD1 or TRBD2 (5 bases each). CDR3 size: 13 residues. V was shortened by 2 bases and J by 2 bases, with 7 bases between the two germline ends. Germline CDR1 and CDR2: SGDLS and YYNGEE. The CDR3 DNA sequence: TGTGCCAGCAGCGTGGGGGTACAAGAGACCCAGTACTTC. Its protein product is CASSVGVQETQYF. The full variable domain, rest sourced from reference TRBV9 and TRBJ2-5, is DSGVTQTPKHLITATGQRVTLRCSPRSGDLSVYWYQQSLDQGLQFLIQYYNGEERAKGNILERFSAQQFPDLHSELNLSSLELGDSALYFCASSVGVQETQYFGPGTRLLVL.

This chain connects TRBV20-1 to TRBJ2-1, with D uncertain. The V end lost 3 bases, the J end lost 7 bases, and 7 bases lay between the germline ends. Germline values: CDR1 DFQATT, CDR2 SNEGSKA (reference sequence). The CDR3 spans 11 residues. The CDR3, as DNA: TGCAGTGCTAGCCCTCAGAATGAGCAGTTCTTC. This gives the protein CSASPQNEQFF.

This clone was picked up a small number of times. V is TRBV10-3 and J is TRBJ2-3, with TRBD2 matching 7 bases. V lost 8 bases and J lost 0; bases outside the gene matches: 17. Germline values: CDR1 ENHRY, CDR2 SYGVKD. This CDR3 is 18 amino acids long. The chain's CDR3 is CAIAGEAGGSPSTDTQYF. The CDR3, as DNA: TGTGCCATCGCAGGAGAGGCTGGCGGGAGTCCTAGCACAGATACGCAGTATTTT.

This clone was counted between two and nine times. V is TRBV7-2 and J is TRBJ1-2, with 7 bases that match TRBD1. V shed 5 bases, J shed 1 base, and the junction held 16 bases outside the gene matches. Per the germline V gene, CDR1 is SGHTA and CDR2 is FQGNSA. The CDR3 has 18 amino acids. For the CDR3, the DNA is TGTGCCAGCAGCGGACGCCCGAGACAGGGTGGGATTAACTATGGCTACACCTTC. Its translation is CASSGRPRQGGINYGYTF. The whole variable domain, filled in from reference TRBV7-2 and TRBJ1-2, reads GAGVSQSPSNKVTEKGKDVELRCDPISGHTALYWYRQSLGQGLEFLIYFQGNSAPDKSGLPSDRFSAERTGGSVSTLTIQRTQQEDSAVYLCASSGRPRQGGINYGYTFGSGTRLTVV.